Listed here are 17 T cell receptor beta chains from one sample, sequenced in a study of blood T cell repertoires in COVID-19. Assay: immunoSEQ multiplex PCR; the TCRdb copy retains only in-frame clones and omits some. The data contain approximately 260,000 clones, roughly nine tenths of them singletons. Sequencing used PBMCs or T cells enriched from blood (not recorded which). These receptors came from a woman in her thirties with acute COVID-19.

V and J are TRBV27 and TRBJ2-5, with 10 positions matching TRBD1. Germline V gives CDR1 MNHEY, CDR2 SMNVEV (reference sequence). The CDR3 runs to 16 residues. The ends lost 5 bases at V and 5 bases at J; junction bases unmatched: 11. Here the CDR3 reads CASSPSTGGIMETQYF. CDR3 bases: TGTGCCAGCAGTCCATCGACAGGGGGCATTATGGAGACCCAGTACTTC.

V and J are TRBV28 and TRBJ1-2; D is unresolved. Deletions cut 3 bases from V and 6 bases from J, with 14 bases between. The CDR3 has 14 amino acids. Germline CDR1 MDHEN, CDR2 SYDVKM. CDR3 sequence reads: CASSFSGPPHGYTF. As DNA, the CDR3 is TGTGCCAGCAGTTTTTCGGGTCCACCGCATGGCTACACCTTC.

This clone was observed a handful of times. The chain has TRBV19 and TRBJ1-1; the D is unclear. V was pared by 2 bases and J by 0 bases, with 16 bases between. CDR3 size: 17 residues. Germline V gene data show CDR1 as LNHDA and CDR2 as SQIVND (reference sequence). In nucleotides, the CDR3 is TGTGCCAGTAGTATATTGAGCTTGGGCAGCTTGAACACTGAAGCTTTCTTT. Protein sequence: CASSILSLGSLNTEAFF.

The chain employs TRBV13 and TRBJ2-7, with 7 bases lining up with TRBD2. The CDR3 is 16 amino acids. V lost 2 bases and J lost 1; bases outside the gene matches: 8. From germline, CDR1 is PRHDT and CDR2 FYEKMQ (reference sequence). The CDR3 nucleotides are TGTGCCAGCAGCTTATGGGGGGACGGGAGGTCCTACGAGCAGTACTTC. Translation gives CASSLWGDGRSYEQYF.

This clone was seen more than once but under ten times. The J gene is TRBJ1-4, the V gene TRBV9, with D maybe TRBD1 (5 bases). The V and J ends lost 4 bases and 3 bases respectively, with 25 bases between them. The germline V gene has CDR1 SGDLS and CDR2 YYNGEE. CDR3 length: 19 residues. The CDR3 reads CASSLGPGNVRDPNEKLFF. The DNA of the CDR3 is TGTGCCAGCAGCCTCGGCCCCGGTAATGTCAGGGATCCTAATGAAAAACTGTTTTTT.

This chain links TRBV2 with TRBJ1-1; D is perhaps TRBD1 (5 bases). This CDR3 is 13 amino acids long. Trimming removed 2 bases from V and 8 bases from J, with 12 bases in between. The germline V gene encodes CDR1 SNHLY and CDR2 FYNNEI. The CDR3 reads CASSEQGIAEAFF. The CDR3 bases are TGTGCCAGCAGTGAACAGGGCATTGCCGAAGCTTTCTTT.

This chain connects TRBV7-9 to TRBJ2-1; 7 nucleotides align to TRBD2. The junction had 12 bases not matched to a gene; V was cut back by 5 bases and J by 2 bases. Germline CDR1 is SEHNR and CDR2 is FQNEAQ (reference sequence). CDR3 size: 17 residues. CDR3 bases: TGTGCCAGCAGCCCAATAGTCGGCGGGAGTCCCTACAATGAGCAGTTCTTC. Translation: CASSPIVGGSPYNEQFF. The complete variable domain, with remaining parts taken from reference TRBV7-9 and TRBJ2-1, reads DTGVSQNPRHKITKRGQNVTFRCDPISEHNRLYWYRQTLGQGPEFLTYFQNEAQLEKSRLLSDRFSAERPKGSFSTLEIQRTEQGDSAMYLCASSPIVGGSPYNEQFFGPGTRLTVL.

With respect to this clone: In this CDR3 the conserved last residue, phenylalanine or tryptophan, is missing, so a read error is likely. The rearrangement joins TRBV3-1 (or the pseudogene TRBV3-2) to TRBJ1-6; D is ambiguous. Germline V gene sequence: CDR1 LGHDT, CDR2 YNNKEL (reference sequence). Trimming pared 0 bases from V and 4 bases from J, leaving 4 bases between. The CDR3 runs 14 residues. The CDR3 sequence is CASSQDEYNSPLHS. The DNA for the CDR3 is TGTGCCAGCAGCCAAGACGAATATAATTCACCCCTCCACTCT.

The chain uses TRBV5-6 and TRBJ2-3, with 12 nucleotides matching TRBD2. This CDR3 region has 15 residues. V lost 3 bases, J lost 6 bases, and 5 bases stayed unmatched. The germline V gene encodes CDR1 SGHDT and CDR2 YYEEEE. The CDR3 spells CASSYLAGGHDTQYF. CDR3 nucleotides: TGTGCCAGCAGCTACCTAGCGGGGGGGCACGATACGCAGTATTTT.

The chain has TRBV6-2 or TRBV6-3 and TRBJ1-1; no definite D call. The germline V gene encodes CDR1 MNHEY and CDR2 SVGEGT. There are 13 residues in the CDR3. V lost 6 bases, J lost 0 bases, and 8 bases lay in between. This CDR3 reads CASSYSMNTEAFF. In nucleotides, the CDR3 is TGTGCCAGCAGCTATAGCATGAACACTGAAGCTTTCTTT.

The gene calls are TRBV29-1 and TRBJ1-1; D is ambiguous. Trimming cost V 3 bases and J 5 bases, with 10 bases left between them. The germline CDR1 and CDR2 sequences are SQVTM and ANQGSEA. The CDR3 contains 12 residues. For the CDR3, the DNA is TGCAGCGTTGATCGTACGGGGACTGAAGCTTTCTTT. This translates into CSVDRTGTEAFF. The entire variable domain, with the rest obtained from reference TRBV29-1 and TRBJ1-1, is as follows: SAVISQKPSRDICQRGTSLTIQCQVDSQVTMMFWYRQQPGQSLTLIATANQGSEATYESGFVIDKFPISRPNLTFSTLTVSNMSPEDSSIYLCSVDRTGTEAFFGQGTRLTVV.

The chain employs TRBV30 and TRBJ1-6; 7 bases are a match to TRBD1. The CDR3 has 15 residues. The V and J ends lost 3 bases and 5 bases, in that order; junction bases with no gene match: 7. Looked up from germline, CDR1 is GTSNPN and CDR2 is SVGIG (reference sequence). CDR3 region: CAWRRGRKDNSPLHF. CDR3 coding DNA: TGTGCCTGGAGGAGGGGGCGAAAGGATAATTCACCCCTCCACTTT.

This clone was detected only once. DNA of the CDR3: TGTGCCAGCAGCTTCCAGGGTTCCACTGAAGCTTTCTTT. Amino acids: CASSFQGSTEAFF. This chain connects TRBV7-2 to TRBJ1-1; the D gene is possibly TRBD1 (5 bases). Germline V lookup: CDR1 SGHTA, CDR2 FQGNSA. The CDR3 is 13 residues long. V was shortened by 3 bases and J by 4 bases, with 9 bases between the two germline ends.

The chain couples TRBV6-1 to TRBJ2-7; TRBD1 agrees at 10 bases. Germline CDR1 is MNHNS and CDR2 is SASEGT. The junction had 2 bases not matched to a gene; V was cut back by 2 bases and J by 1 base. This CDR3 is built from 15 residues. The CDR3 is CASSEWDRGSYEQYF. The CDR3 nucleotides are TGTGCCAGCAGTGAATGGGACAGGGGTTCCTACGAGCAGTACTTC.

J is TRBJ1-2 and V is TRBV12-5; D possibly corresponds to TRBD1 (6 bases). Per the germline V gene, CDR1 is LGHNT and CDR2 is FRNRAP. The CDR3 contains 16 residues. V lost 0 bases and J 7 bases, leaving 18 bases between the germline ends. The CDR3 DNA follows: TGTGCTAGTGGTTTGGTAAACAGAGGGGGAGCTGGTGGCTACACCTTC. The encoded protein is CASGLVNRGGAGGYTF.

This clone has a handful of counts. The rearrangement uses TRBV7-9 and TRBJ1-2; 9 nucleotides agree with TRBD1. The J segment lost 8 bases and the V segment lost 5 bases, leaving 9 bases of the junction unmatched. Per germline, CDR1 SEHNR and CDR2 FQNEAQ (reference sequence). The CDR3 length is 14 residues. The CDR3 DNA reads as TGTGCCAGCAGCGAGGACAGGGGTGTTGTAGGCTACACCTTC. It encodes CASSEDRGVVGYTF.

Concerning this clone: The sample carries other DNA sequences with the same CDR3. Here the CDR3 reads CASGTQTDYGYTF. CDR3 nucleotide sequence: TGTGCTAGTGGCACCCAGACTGACTATGGCTACACCTTC. The chain uses TRBV12-5 and TRBJ1-2, with D uncertain. The CDR3 is 13 residues long. Germline CDR1 LGHNT, CDR2 FRNRAP. The germline V and J ends were trimmed by 6 bases and 3 bases, with 11 bases remaining between them.